What follows are 10 T cell receptor beta chains derived from one specimen sequenced in a study of control samples from healthy donors and cancer patients. Libraries were prepared by immunoSEQ multiplex PCR; TCRdb keeps only in-frame clonotypes and omits some of them. The profile shows about 150,000 clones, nearly 95% of them singletons. The specimen was blood. These receptors came from a man aged 45-60 years in good health.

This clone was observed once. This chain uses TRBV6-2 or TRBV6-3 with TRBJ2-1, with 11 bases lining up with TRBD2. Unmatched junction bases numbered 15, after V lost 2 bases and J lost 6 bases. The CDR3 runs to 19 residues. Germline assignment: CDR1 MNHEY and CDR2 SVGEGT. For the CDR3, the DNA is TGTGCCAGCAGTTACCCCGGGACTAGCGGAGTCCTGGCCCCCAATGAGCAGTTCTTC. This translates into CASSYPGTSGVLAPNEQFF.

The chain couples TRBV2 to TRBJ2-5; 10 bases match TRBD2. This CDR3 spans 15 amino acids. V gave up 4 bases and J gave up 4 bases; unmatched junction bases: 6. Per germline, CDR1 SNHLY and CDR2 FYNNEI. The CDR3 region has the DNA TGTGCCAGCAGTGGGGTTAGCGGGAGGACAGAGACCCAGTACTTC. Amino acid sequence: CASSGVSGRTETQYF.

The rearrangement joins TRBV5-6 to TRBJ1-5; D is perhaps TRBD1 (5 bases). CDR1 and CDR2 (germline): SGHDT, YYEEEE. The CDR3 spans 15 residues. Trimming removed 2 bases from V and 2 bases from J, with 11 bases in between. The CDR3 loop is CASSFTREGNQPQHF. CDR3 bases: TGTGCCAGCAGCTTTACCAGGGAGGGCAATCAGCCCCAGCATTTT.

V and J are TRBV2 and TRBJ2-7, with D unclear. V lost 6 bases and J 5 bases, leaving 11 bases between the germline ends. The CDR3 has 12 residues. The V gene's germline CDR1 is SNHLY and CDR2 FYNNEI. This chain's CDR3 is CASSPSDDEQYF. As DNA, the CDR3 is TGTGCCAGCAGCCCCTCAGACGACGAGCAGTACTTC.

V usage is TRBV19 and J usage is TRBJ1-1; possible D gene TRBD1, 5 bases. The V end was cut by 7 bases, the J end by 2 bases, with 8 bases between. Germline V CDR1 and CDR2: LNHDA, SQIVND (reference sequence). The CDR3 runs to 12 residues. The CDR3 loop is CASTGLNTEAFF. The CDR3 DNA is TGTGCCAGTACAGGGTTAAACACTGAAGCTTTCTTT.

This chain joins TRBV28 and TRBJ2-6; no firm D call. Trimming cost V 1 base and J 1 base, with 5 bases left between them. Per the germline V gene, CDR1 is MDHEN and CDR2 is SYDVKM. The CDR3 consists of 15 residues. As DNA, the CDR3 is TGTGCCAGCAGTTTATCTACTTCTGGGGCCAACGTCCTGACTTTC. It specifies CASSLSTSGANVLTF.

The chain recombines TRBV5-1 with TRBJ1-1; 10 bases fit TRBD1. Looked up from germline, CDR1 is SGHRS and CDR2 is YFSETQ. The trim removed 0 bases at V and 1 base at J, leaving 0 bases unmatched. There are 15 residues in the CDR3. The CDR3 DNA reads as TGCGCCAGCAGCTTGGGGGACAGGGGGAACACTGAAGCTTTCTTT. It is translated as CASSLGDRGNTEAFF.

The gene calls are TRBV2 and TRBJ1-3; D is ambiguous. The V end was cut by 4 bases, the J end by 0 bases, with 16 bases between. Germline V gene data show CDR1 as SNHLY and CDR2 as FYNNEI. This CDR3 comprises 17 residues. CDR3 in DNA: TGTGCCAGCAGTGTCGATGGGCTGACCCACTCTGGAAACACCATATATTTT. Translated: CASSVDGLTHSGNTIYF. Combining the CDR3 with reference TRBV2 and TRBJ1-3 gives the whole variable domain EPEVTQTPSHQVTQMGQEVILRCVPISNHLYFYWYRQILGQKVEFLVSFYNNEISEKSEIFDDQFSVERPDGSNFTLKIRSTKLEDSAMYFCASSVDGLTHSGNTIYFGEGSWLTVV.

This chain uses TRBV15 with TRBJ2-7; 11 nucleotides line up with TRBD1. The V gene's germline CDR1 is LNHNV and CDR2 YYDKDF (reference sequence). V shed 5 bases, J shed 4 bases, and the junction held 1 base outside the gene matches. This CDR3 spans 13 amino acids. The CDR3 DNA is TGTGCCACCAGCGGGGACAGGGGGTACGAGCAGTACTTC. Its translation: CATSGDRGYEQYF.

The chain links TRBV7-3 to TRBJ2-6; D remains ambiguous. The CDR3 has 17 amino acids. Trimming took 5 bases from V and 0 from J, leaving 14 bases between them. The germline CDR1 and CDR2 sequences are SGHTA and FQGTGA. CDR3 sequence: CASSPPPTRSGANVLTF. CDR3 in DNA: TGTGCCAGCAGCCCCCCGCCTACCCGCTCTGGGGCCAACGTCCTGACTTTC.